One and the same sample provided the 10 T cell receptor beta chains below, sequenced in a study of blood T cell repertoires in COVID-19. Sequencing was performed with immunoSEQ multiplex PCR; in TCRdb, only in-frame clones are kept and a portion is missing. The table lists 100,000 to 150,000 clones, about 79% of them singletons. The sequencing input was peripheral blood. These receptors were taken from a woman aged 45-65 years with acute or convalescent COVID-19.

The chain combines TRBV5-1 with TRBJ1-1; TRBD1 matches 7 bases. V gave up 4 bases and J gave up 6 bases; unmatched junction bases: 3. CDR3 length equals 12 residues. Germline lookup yields CDR1 SGHRS and CDR2 YFSETQ. The chain's CDR3 is CASSQGQAEAFF. Written as DNA, the CDR3 is TGCGCCAGCAGCCAAGGACAGGCTGAAGCTTTCTTT.

This sequence joins TRBV18 and TRBJ2-7; maybe TRBD1 (6 bases). V shed 5 bases and J shed 6 bases, with 11 bases lying between them. This CDR3 spans 12 amino acids. Germline CDR1 reads KGHSH; CDR2 reads LQKENI. The CDR3 is CASSRGTPEQYF. As DNA, the CDR3 is TGTGCCAGCTCAAGGGGGACACCCGAGCAGTACTTC.

The genes are TRBV19 and TRBJ2-4, with TRBD1 matching 7 bases. The germline gives CDR1 LNHDA, CDR2 SQIVND (reference sequence). V trimming: 5 bases; J trimming: 1 base; junction bases outside the gene matches: 23. The CDR3 spans 21 residues. Here the CDR3 DNA reads TGTGCCAGTAGTGCCCGGGACAGTCTTCTGGCCCCCGGAATTGCCAAAAACATTCAGTACTTC. This gives the protein CASSARDSLLAPGIAKNIQYF.

This clone was seen only a few times. The CDR3 sequence: CASSLTGGVGNQPQHF. The CDR3, as DNA: TGTGCCAGCAGCCTCACAGGGGGGGTTGGCAATCAGCCCCAGCATTTT. This chain joins TRBV7-2 and TRBJ1-5, with 8 positions matching TRBD1. This CDR3 comprises 16 residues. Trimming removed 5 bases from V and 2 bases from J; junction bases left unmatched: 8. Per the germline V gene, CDR1 is SGHTA and CDR2 is FQGNSA.

The CDR3 is CASSLAWAGDEQFF. CDR3 coding DNA: TGTGCCAGCAGCTTAGCCTGGGCAGGGGATGAGCAGTTCTTC. This chain uses TRBV11-2 with TRBJ2-1, with D possibly matching TRBD1 (6 bases). The germline V gene has CDR1 SGHAT and CDR2 FQNNGV. The CDR3 totals 14 residues. With 1 base removed from V and 8 bases from J, the gap between germline ends came to 12 bases.

The genes are TRBV5-1 and TRBJ2-7; 10 positions agree with TRBD1. This CDR3 comprises 15 residues. The junction had 6 bases not matched to a gene; V was cut back by 1 base and J by 5 bases. CDR1 is SGHRS and CDR2 is YFSETQ in the germline V gene. The CDR3 nucleotides are TGCGCCAGCAGCTTGACCGGGACAGGGGTCAACGAGCAGTACTTC. Its protein is CASSLTGTGVNEQYF.

The chain uses TRBV3-1 (or the pseudogene TRBV3-2) and TRBJ1-5; no clear D gene. This CDR3 contains 15 residues. The V gene lost 1 base and the J gene lost 4 bases, with 11 bases spanning the gap. Germline V gives CDR1 LGHDT, CDR2 YNNKEL (reference sequence). The CDR3 is CASSQGLSANQPQHF. Written as DNA, the CDR3 is TGTGCCAGCAGCCAAGGCTTGTCAGCGAATCAGCCCCAGCATTTT.

This clone has just one count. This CDR3 reads CATSDIYGYTF. The CDR3 DNA reads as TGTGCCACCAGTGACATCTATGGCTACACCTTC. The rearrangement uses TRBV24-1 and TRBJ1-2; no definite D call. V dropped 4 bases and J dropped 4 bases, with 3 bases sitting between them. The germline gives CDR1 KGHDR, CDR2 SFDVKD. The CDR3 covers 11 residues.

The rearrangement joins TRBV18 to TRBJ1-5; D gene unclear. CDR1 and CDR2 from the germline V gene are KGHSH and LQKENI. Trimming took 0 bases from V and 7 from J, leaving 13 bases between them. This CDR3 region has 15 residues. CDR3 sequence: CASSPPTTGGQPQHF. As DNA, the CDR3 is TGTGCCAGCTCACCACCGACAACGGGAGGACAGCCCCAGCATTTT. Looking up the rest from reference TRBV18 and TRBJ1-5 gives the full variable domain: NAGVMQNPRHLVRRRGQEARLRCSPMKGHSHVYWYRQLPEEGLKFMVYLQKENIIDESGMPKERFSAEFPKEGPSILRIQQVVRGDSAAYFCASSPPTTGGQPQHFGDGTRLSIL.

The chain has TRBV10-3 and TRBJ2-1, with 8 bases aligning to TRBD2. Germline CDR1 and CDR2: ENHRY and SYGVKD. The V gene end was trimmed by 0 bases and the J gene end by 0 bases; junction bases not matched to a gene: 13. The CDR3 consists of 20 residues. CDR3 in amino acids: CAISESLNASGHSSYNEQFF. DNA of the CDR3: TGTGCCATCAGTGAGTCGTTAAATGCTAGCGGGCACAGCTCCTACAATGAGCAGTTCTTC.